These T cell receptor beta chains were read from a single sample in a study of T-cell reconstitution after alpha-beta-depleted transplantation in children. One entry per CDR3 protein results from TCRdb running MiXCR on the PCR reads. The sample holds about 420,000 distinct CDR3 sequences, 11% seen once. The sample was PBMCs from the stem cell graft donor, taken from the stem cell graft. Receptors were obtained from a human donor who donated a stem cell graft to a child with acute myeloid leukemia. Both conserved end residues are part of each CDR3. The D gene is left open where the match is weak. Clone size, where shown, is once, few, many, or a class for clones that have expanded.

d_gene: TRBD2; v_gene: TRBV20-1; j_gene: TRBJ2-3; abundance: many; CDR3aa: CSAKGVAGGDTDTQYF; CDR3nt: TGCAGTGCTAAGGGAGTAGCGGGGGGCGACACAGATACGCAGTATTTT
d_gene: NA; v_gene: TRBV25-1; j_gene: TRBJ2-5; abundance: few; CDR3aa: CASSERAGVGETQYF; CDR3nt: TGTGCCAGCAGTGAACGGGCAGGGGTTGGAGAGACCCAGTACTTC
d_gene: TRBD2; v_gene: TRBV5-1; j_gene: TRBJ2-4; abundance: NA; CDR3aa: CASRREPTSKNIQYF; CDR3nt: TGCGCCAGCAGGCGGGAGCCTACGTCCAAAAACATTCAGTACTTC
d_gene: NA; v_gene: TRBV7-2; j_gene: TRBJ2-2; abundance: many; CDR3aa: CASSLSLTGELFF; CDR3nt: TGTGCCAGCAGCTTAAGTCTCACCGGGGAGCTGTTTTTT
d_gene: NA; v_gene: TRBV10-3; j_gene: TRBJ2-5; abundance: few; CDR3aa: CAITETDPRRCQETQYF; CDR3nt: TGTGCCATCACTGAAACCGATCCCCGAAGGTGCCAAGAGACCCAGTACTTC
d_gene: NA; v_gene: TRBV12-3/TRBV12-4; j_gene: TRBJ2-5; abundance: few; CDR3aa: CASSSDGVGTQYF; CDR3nt: TGTGCCAGCAGTTCGGACGGAGTCGGGACCCAGTACTTC
d_gene: NA; v_gene: TRBV12-3/TRBV12-4; j_gene: TRBJ1-5; abundance: few; CDR3aa: CASSLGTVGVNSNQPQHF; CDR3nt: TGTGCCAGCAGTTTAGGGACCGTAGGTGTGAATAGCAATCAGCCCCAGCATTTT
d_gene: NA; v_gene: TRBV29-1; j_gene: TRBJ1-1; abundance: NA; CDR3aa: CSVSVGPPNTEAFF; CDR3nt: TGCAGCGTCTCGGTCGGGCCACCCAACACTGAAGCTTTCTTT
d_gene: NA; v_gene: TRBV5-1; j_gene: TRBJ1-1; abundance: many; CDR3aa: CASSFRDGLRKAEAFF; CDR3nt: TGCGCCAGCAGCTTTCGGGACGGCCTACGGAAGGCTGAAGCTTTCTTT
d_gene: TRBD2; v_gene: TRBV7-2; j_gene: TRBJ2-3; abundance: NA; CDR3aa: CASSGDRGTTSGSRYTQYF; CDR3nt: TGTGCCAGCAGCGGGGACAGGGGAACGACTAGCGGGAGCCGATATACGCAGTATTTT
d_gene: TRBD1; v_gene: TRBV5-1; j_gene: TRBJ2-1; abundance: NA; CDR3aa: CASSRQGSNEQFF; CDR3nt: TGCGCCAGCAGCAGACAGGGGTCCAATGAGCAGTTCTTC
d_gene: NA; v_gene: TRBV7-2; j_gene: TRBJ2-1; abundance: few; CDR3aa: CASSFRRANEQFF; CDR3nt: TGTGCCAGCAGCTTCAGGAGGGCCAATGAGCAGTTCTTC
d_gene: NA; v_gene: TRBV20-1; j_gene: TRBJ2-2; abundance: NA; CDR3aa: CSARVGGRDTGELFF; CDR3nt: TGCAGTGCTAGAGTAGGGGGTCGGGACACCGGGGAGCTGTTTTTT
d_gene: TRBD2; v_gene: TRBV29-1; j_gene: TRBJ2-3; abundance: many; CDR3aa: CSVVPLAANTDTQYF; CDR3nt: TGCAGCGTTGTTCCCCTAGCGGCGAACACAGATACGCAGTATTTT
d_gene: TRBD2; v_gene: TRBV7-2; j_gene: TRBJ2-1; abundance: few; CDR3aa: CASSLGQGGLANNEQFF; CDR3nt: TGTGCCAGCAGCTTAGGCCAGGGGGGACTAGCGAACAATGAGCAGTTCTTC
d_gene: NA; v_gene: TRBV12-3/TRBV12-4; j_gene: TRBJ2-3; abundance: NA; CDR3aa: CASSYETASTATQYF; CDR3nt: TGTGCCAGCAGTTATGAGACAGCTAGCACAGCTACGCAGTATTTT
d_gene: TRBD1; v_gene: TRBV20-1; j_gene: TRBJ2-3; abundance: NA; CDR3aa: CSVNRGAPDTQYF; CDR3nt: TGCAGTGTAAACAGGGGCGCCCCAGATACGCAGTATTTT
d_gene: NA; v_gene: TRBV5-1; j_gene: TRBJ2-7; abundance: many; CDR3aa: CASSSLYEQYF; CDR3nt: TGCGCCAGCAGCTCTCTCTACGAGCAGTACTTC
d_gene: NA; v_gene: TRBV6-1; j_gene: TRBJ2-7; abundance: many; CDR3aa: CASRGESYEQYF; CDR3nt: TGTGCCAGCAGGGGGGAGTCCTACGAGCAGTACTTC
d_gene: NA; v_gene: TRBV6-1; j_gene: TRBJ1-5; abundance: few; CDR3aa: CASSSRASRHQPQHF; CDR3nt: TGTGCCAGCAGCTCGCGGGCCTCACGTCATCAGCCCCAGCATTTT
d_gene: NA; v_gene: TRBV20-1; j_gene: TRBJ1-1; abundance: medium-sized; CDR3aa: CSAGRRDRNTEAFF; CDR3nt: TGCAGTGCAGGCAGACGGGATAGAAACACTGAAGCTTTCTTT
d_gene: TRBD2; v_gene: TRBV3-1; j_gene: TRBJ2-3; abundance: NA; CDR3aa: CASSLSGSSADTQYF; CDR3nt: TGTGCCAGCAGCTTAAGCGGGAGTAGTGCAGATACGCAGTATTTT
d_gene: TRBD1; v_gene: TRBV5-6; j_gene: TRBJ2-3; abundance: NA; CDR3aa: CASSFSGTGGLPQYF; CDR3nt: TGTGCCAGCAGCTTTTCCGGGACAGGGGGCCTACCGCAGTATTTT
d_gene: NA; v_gene: TRBV5-1; j_gene: TRBJ2-1; abundance: few; CDR3aa: CASSLTANSYNEQFF; CDR3nt: TGCGCCAGCAGCCTAACAGCTAATTCCTACAATGAGCAGTTCTTC
d_gene: TRBD1; v_gene: TRBV4-1; j_gene: TRBJ2-7; abundance: few; CDR3aa: CASSQVRTGKRYEQYF; CDR3nt: TGCGCCAGCAGCCAAGTCCGGACAGGAAAGCGTTACGAGCAGTACTTC
d_gene: NA; v_gene: TRBV5-1; j_gene: TRBJ2-3; abundance: few; CDR3aa: CASSLEGRPTDTQYF; CDR3nt: TGCGCCAGCAGCTTGGAGGGGAGGCCCACAGATACGCAGTATTTT
d_gene: NA; v_gene: TRBV18; j_gene: TRBJ1-5; abundance: NA; CDR3aa: CASSPARDNQPQHF; CDR3nt: TGTGCCAGCTCACCGGCCAGGGATAATCAGCCCCAGCATTTT
d_gene: TRBD2; v_gene: TRBV11-2; j_gene: TRBJ2-2; abundance: NA; CDR3aa: CASSLTLRYSGTAGELFF; CDR3nt: TGTGCCAGCAGCTTAACTCTGCGGTATAGCGGGACGGCCGGGGAGCTGTTTTTT
d_gene: NA; v_gene: TRBV9; j_gene: TRBJ1-1; abundance: few; CDR3aa: CASSASGKWDTEAFF; CDR3nt: TGTGCCAGCAGCGCCTCAGGGAAGTGGGACACTGAAGCTTTCTTT
d_gene: TRBD2; v_gene: TRBV29-1; j_gene: TRBJ2-1; abundance: few; CDR3aa: CSVDRLAERNEQFF; CDR3nt: TGCAGCGTTGATAGGCTAGCGGAGAGGAATGAGCAGTTCTTC
d_gene: NA; v_gene: TRBV7-9; j_gene: TRBJ1-6; abundance: NA; CDR3aa: CASSLDPLSPLHF; CDR3nt: TGTGCCAGCAGCTTAGATCCACTCTCACCCCTCCACTTT
d_gene: NA; v_gene: TRBV10-3; j_gene: TRBJ2-2; abundance: few; CDR3aa: CAISGGENTGELFF; CDR3nt: TGTGCCATCAGTGGGGGGGAGAACACCGGGGAGCTGTTTTTT
d_gene: TRBD2; v_gene: TRBV11-3; j_gene: TRBJ2-3; abundance: NA; CDR3aa: CASSGRTSGRASDTQYF; CDR3nt: TGTGCCAGCAGCGGTCGGACTAGCGGGAGGGCCTCAGATACGCAGTATTTT
d_gene: NA; v_gene: TRBV7-8; j_gene: TRBJ2-1; abundance: few; CDR3aa: CASSLGWTGGEDSYNEQFF; CDR3nt: TGTGCCAGCAGCTTAGGATGGACCGGGGGCGAAGACTCCTACAATGAGCAGTTCTTC
d_gene: TRBD1; v_gene: TRBV5-1; j_gene: TRBJ2-7; abundance: NA; CDR3aa: CASSVGTGRNDEQYF; CDR3nt: TGCGCCAGCAGCGTGGGGACAGGGCGCAATGACGAGCAGTACTTC
d_gene: TRBD2; v_gene: TRBV20-1; j_gene: TRBJ2-5; abundance: NA; CDR3aa: CSASRLAALYF; CDR3nt: TGCAGTGCTAGTCGACTAGCGGCATTGTACTTC
d_gene: TRBD2; v_gene: TRBV6-2/TRBV6-3; j_gene: TRBJ2-2; abundance: many; CDR3aa: CASSQILAGGGLRELFF; CDR3nt: TGTGCCAGCAGCCAGATTCTAGCGGGAGGAGGCTTGAGGGAGCTGTTTTTT
d_gene: TRBD1; v_gene: TRBV9; j_gene: TRBJ1-1; abundance: NA; CDR3aa: CASSPRGQGSEAFF; CDR3nt: TGTGCCAGCAGCCCGAGGGGACAGGGGTCTGAAGCTTTCTTT
d_gene: TRBD2; v_gene: TRBV6-2/TRBV6-3; j_gene: TRBJ2-5; abundance: NA; CDR3aa: CASSQLAGAETQYF; CDR3nt: TGTGCCAGCAGTCAACTAGCGGGAGCTGAGACCCAGTACTTC
d_gene: NA; v_gene: TRBV4-2; j_gene: TRBJ2-7; abundance: few; CDR3aa: CASSLRGEIAHEQYF; CDR3nt: TGTGCCAGCAGCCTCCGAGGGGAAATAGCCCACGAGCAGTACTTC
d_gene: NA; v_gene: TRBV29-1; j_gene: TRBJ2-5; abundance: NA; CDR3aa: CSVDTDRSYQETQYF; CDR3nt: TGCAGCGTTGATACGGACAGATCGTACCAAGAGACCCAGTACTTC
d_gene: NA; v_gene: TRBV29-1; j_gene: TRBJ1-2; abundance: NA; CDR3aa: CSVRGRDYGYTF; CDR3nt: TGCAGCGTTCGAGGCAGGGACTATGGCTACACCTTC
d_gene: TRBD1; v_gene: TRBV9; j_gene: TRBJ2-5; abundance: NA; CDR3aa: CASSASTGYQETQYF; CDR3nt: TGTGCCAGCAGCGCCTCGACAGGGTACCAAGAGACCCAGTACTTC
d_gene: NA; v_gene: TRBV7-2; j_gene: TRBJ2-5; abundance: NA; CDR3aa: CASSLLREYGETQYF; CDR3nt: TGTGCCAGCAGCTTACTTCGCGAGTACGGGGAGACCCAGTACTTC
d_gene: NA; v_gene: TRBV18; j_gene: TRBJ2-2; abundance: few; CDR3aa: CASSPPGLEGTGELFF; CDR3nt: TGTGCCAGCTCACCACCCGGACTGGAGGGCACCGGGGAGCTGTTTTTT
d_gene: NA; v_gene: TRBV12-3/TRBV12-4; j_gene: TRBJ2-1; abundance: many; CDR3aa: CASSLSGNNEQFF; CDR3nt: TGTGCCAGCAGTTTAAGCGGTAACAATGAGCAGTTCTTC
d_gene: TRBD1; v_gene: TRBV6-5; j_gene: TRBJ1-2; abundance: few; CDR3aa: CASSYSETGPNYGYTF; CDR3nt: TGTGCCAGCAGTTACTCCGAGACAGGGCCAAACTATGGCTACACCTTC
d_gene: NA; v_gene: TRBV6-1; j_gene: TRBJ1-4; abundance: few; CDR3aa: CASSERGANEKLFF; CDR3nt: TGTGCCAGCAGTGAAAGGGGAGCTAATGAAAAACTGTTTTTT